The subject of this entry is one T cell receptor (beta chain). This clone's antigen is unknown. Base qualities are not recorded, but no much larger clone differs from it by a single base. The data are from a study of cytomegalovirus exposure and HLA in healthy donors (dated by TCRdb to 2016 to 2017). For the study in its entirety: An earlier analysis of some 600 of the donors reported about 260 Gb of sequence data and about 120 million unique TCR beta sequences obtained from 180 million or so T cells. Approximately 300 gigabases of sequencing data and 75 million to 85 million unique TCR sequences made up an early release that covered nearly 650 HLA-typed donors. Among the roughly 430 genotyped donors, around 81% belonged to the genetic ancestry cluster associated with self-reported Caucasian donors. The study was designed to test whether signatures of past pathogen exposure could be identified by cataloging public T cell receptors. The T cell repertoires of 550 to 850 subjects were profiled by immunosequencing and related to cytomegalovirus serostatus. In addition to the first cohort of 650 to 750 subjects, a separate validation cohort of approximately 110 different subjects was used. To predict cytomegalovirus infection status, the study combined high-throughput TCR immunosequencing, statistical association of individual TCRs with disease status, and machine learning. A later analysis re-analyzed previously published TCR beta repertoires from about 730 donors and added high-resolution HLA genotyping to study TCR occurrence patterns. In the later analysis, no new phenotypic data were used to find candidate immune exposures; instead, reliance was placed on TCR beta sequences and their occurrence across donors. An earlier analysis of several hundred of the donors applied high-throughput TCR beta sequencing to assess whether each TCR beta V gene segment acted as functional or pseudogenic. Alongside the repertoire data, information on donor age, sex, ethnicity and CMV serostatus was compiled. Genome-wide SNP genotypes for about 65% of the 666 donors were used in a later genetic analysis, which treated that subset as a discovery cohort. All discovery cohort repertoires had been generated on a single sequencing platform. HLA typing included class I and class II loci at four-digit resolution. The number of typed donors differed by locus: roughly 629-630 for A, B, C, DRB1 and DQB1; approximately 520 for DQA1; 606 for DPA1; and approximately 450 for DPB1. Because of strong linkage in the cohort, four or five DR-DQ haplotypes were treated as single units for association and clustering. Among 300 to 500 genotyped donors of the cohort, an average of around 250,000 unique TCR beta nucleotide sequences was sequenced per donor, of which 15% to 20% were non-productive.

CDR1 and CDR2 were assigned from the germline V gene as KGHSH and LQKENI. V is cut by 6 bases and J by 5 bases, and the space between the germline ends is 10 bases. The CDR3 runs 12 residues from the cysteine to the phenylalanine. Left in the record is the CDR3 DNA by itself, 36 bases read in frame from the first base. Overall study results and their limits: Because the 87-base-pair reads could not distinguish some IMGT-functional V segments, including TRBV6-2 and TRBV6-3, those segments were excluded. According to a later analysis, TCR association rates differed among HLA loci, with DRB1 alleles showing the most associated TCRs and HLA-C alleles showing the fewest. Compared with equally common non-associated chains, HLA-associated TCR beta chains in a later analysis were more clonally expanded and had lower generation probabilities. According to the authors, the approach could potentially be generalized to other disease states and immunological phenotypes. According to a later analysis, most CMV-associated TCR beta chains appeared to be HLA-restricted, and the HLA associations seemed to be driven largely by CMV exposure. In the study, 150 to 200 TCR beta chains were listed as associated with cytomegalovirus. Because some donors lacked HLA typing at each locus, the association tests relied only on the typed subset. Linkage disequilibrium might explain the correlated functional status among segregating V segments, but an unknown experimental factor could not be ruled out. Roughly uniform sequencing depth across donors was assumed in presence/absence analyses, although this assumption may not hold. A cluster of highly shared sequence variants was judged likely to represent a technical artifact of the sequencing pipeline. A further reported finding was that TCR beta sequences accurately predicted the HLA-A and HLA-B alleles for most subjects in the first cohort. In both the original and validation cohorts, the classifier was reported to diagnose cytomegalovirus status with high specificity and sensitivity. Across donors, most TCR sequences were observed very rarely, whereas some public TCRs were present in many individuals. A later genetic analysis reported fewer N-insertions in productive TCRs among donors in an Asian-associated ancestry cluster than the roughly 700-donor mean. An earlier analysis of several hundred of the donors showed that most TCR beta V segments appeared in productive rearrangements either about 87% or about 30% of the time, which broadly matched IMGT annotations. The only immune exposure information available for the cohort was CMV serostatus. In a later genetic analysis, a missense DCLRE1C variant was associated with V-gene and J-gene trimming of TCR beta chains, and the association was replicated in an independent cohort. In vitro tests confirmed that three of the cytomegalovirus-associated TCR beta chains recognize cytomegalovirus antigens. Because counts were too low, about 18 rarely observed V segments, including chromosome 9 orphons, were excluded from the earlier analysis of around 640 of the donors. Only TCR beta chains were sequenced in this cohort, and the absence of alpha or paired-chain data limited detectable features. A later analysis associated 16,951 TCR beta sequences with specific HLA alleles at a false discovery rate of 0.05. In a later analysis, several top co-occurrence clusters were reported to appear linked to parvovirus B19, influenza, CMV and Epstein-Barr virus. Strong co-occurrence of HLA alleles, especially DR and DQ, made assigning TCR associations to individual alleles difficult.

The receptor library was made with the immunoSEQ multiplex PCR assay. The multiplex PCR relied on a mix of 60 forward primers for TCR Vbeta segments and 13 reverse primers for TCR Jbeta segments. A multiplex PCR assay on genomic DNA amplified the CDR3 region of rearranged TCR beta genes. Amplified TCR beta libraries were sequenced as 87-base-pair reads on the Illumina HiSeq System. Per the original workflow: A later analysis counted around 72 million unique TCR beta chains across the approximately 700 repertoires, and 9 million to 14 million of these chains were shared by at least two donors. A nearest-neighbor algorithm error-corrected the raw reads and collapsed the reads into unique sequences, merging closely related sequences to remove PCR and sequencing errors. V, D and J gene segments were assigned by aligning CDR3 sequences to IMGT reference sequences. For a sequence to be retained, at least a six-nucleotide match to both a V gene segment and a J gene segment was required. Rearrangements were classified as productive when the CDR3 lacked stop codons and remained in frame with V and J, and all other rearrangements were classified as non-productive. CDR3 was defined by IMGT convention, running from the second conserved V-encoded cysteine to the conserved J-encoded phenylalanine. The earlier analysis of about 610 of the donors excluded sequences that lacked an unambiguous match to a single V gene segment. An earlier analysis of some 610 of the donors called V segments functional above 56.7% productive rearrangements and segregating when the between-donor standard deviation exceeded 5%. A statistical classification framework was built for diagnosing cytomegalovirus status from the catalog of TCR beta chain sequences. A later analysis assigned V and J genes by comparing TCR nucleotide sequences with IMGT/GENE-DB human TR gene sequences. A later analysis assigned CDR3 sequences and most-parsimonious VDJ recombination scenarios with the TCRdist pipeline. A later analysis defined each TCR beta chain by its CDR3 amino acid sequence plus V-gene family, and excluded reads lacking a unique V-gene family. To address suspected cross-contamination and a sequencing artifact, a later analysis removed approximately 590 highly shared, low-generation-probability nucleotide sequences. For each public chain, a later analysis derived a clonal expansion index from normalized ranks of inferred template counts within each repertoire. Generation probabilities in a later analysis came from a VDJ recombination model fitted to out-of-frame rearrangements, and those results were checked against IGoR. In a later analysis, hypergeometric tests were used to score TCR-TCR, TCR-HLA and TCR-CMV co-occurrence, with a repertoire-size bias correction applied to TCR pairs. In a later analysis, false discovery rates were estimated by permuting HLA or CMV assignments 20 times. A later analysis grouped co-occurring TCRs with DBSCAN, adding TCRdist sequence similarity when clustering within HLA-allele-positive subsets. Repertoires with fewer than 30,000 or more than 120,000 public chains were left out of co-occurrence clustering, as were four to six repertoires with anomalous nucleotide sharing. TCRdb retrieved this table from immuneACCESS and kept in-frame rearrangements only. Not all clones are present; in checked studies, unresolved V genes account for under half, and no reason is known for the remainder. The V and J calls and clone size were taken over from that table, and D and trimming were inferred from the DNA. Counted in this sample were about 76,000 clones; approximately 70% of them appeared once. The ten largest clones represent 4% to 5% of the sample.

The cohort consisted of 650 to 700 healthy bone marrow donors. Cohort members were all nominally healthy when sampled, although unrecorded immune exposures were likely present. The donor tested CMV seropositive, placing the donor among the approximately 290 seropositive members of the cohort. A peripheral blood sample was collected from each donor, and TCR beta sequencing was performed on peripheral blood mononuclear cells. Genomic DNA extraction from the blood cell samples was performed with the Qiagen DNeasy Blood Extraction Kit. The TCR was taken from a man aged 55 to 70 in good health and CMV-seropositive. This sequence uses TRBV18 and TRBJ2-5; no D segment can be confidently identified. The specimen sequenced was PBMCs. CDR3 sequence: CASSLSRETQYF. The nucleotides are TGTGCCAGCTCGCTTTCGAGGGAGACCCAGTACTTC.